This T cell receptor beta chain was identified during a study of shared clonotypes between healthy human individuals. Study context: The cohort comprised a couple of women and a few men. Their ages spanned 18 to 49 years. Study conclusions and caveats: The study found lower generation probabilities in non-shared clonotypes than in those shared by all four donors.

Clones were sequenced by immunoSEQ multiplex PCR, and TCRdb holds only the in-frame ones, with some missing. The data show 650,000 to 750,000 clones, with 60% to 80% seen just once and 1.8% held by the top ten. In the case of this clone: Its antigen is not identified.

There were no recent acute infections or vaccinations among the donors, who were healthy HIV-negative adults. The sequenced sample was memory CD4+ T cells sorted from blood. Documented subset: CD45RA-negative fraction. The TCR originated in a woman in her twenties or thirties in good health.

The CDR3 loop is CASSIFLGETQYF. CDR3 DNA sequence: TGTGCCAGTAGTATATTCCTCGGGGAGACCCAGTACTTC. The chain has TRBV19 and TRBJ2-5; no clear D gene. The ends were cut back, 2 bases at V and 5 bases at J, with 9 bases in the middle. This CDR3 spans 13 amino acids. The germline gives CDR1 LNHDA, CDR2 SQIVND (reference sequence).